This TCR beta chain was obtained from a study of blood T cells in healthy people across ages. Extraction of total RNA produced a minimum of 6 micrograms from each sample. The second PCR ran about 6 to 11 cycles with a sample-barcoded 5' primer and J-beta primers. From the 5' RACE reads, TCRdb called clonotypes with MiXCR, one entry per CDR3 protein. The sample gives hundreds of thousands of distinct CDR3 sequences, roughly 60% of which show up once; roughly 22% is in the top ten. With 6 bases clipped from V and 0 bases from J, the junction kept 6 bases outside the gene matches. CDR3 length: 15 residues. Regarding the study as a whole: Relative to aged donors, long-lived donors carried more naive CD4+ cells and displayed higher diversity.

This clonotype turned up a few times. Antigen unknown. The sample consisted of blood. V is TRBV12-3 or TRBV12-4 and J is TRBJ2-5; 8 bases are shared with TRBD2. This TCR derives from a young man in good health. CDR3 DNA sequence: TGTGCCAGCAGGAAAGCGGGGGCGTACCAAGAGACCCAGTACTTC. Its translation: CASRKAGAYQETQYF.